This TCR beta chain was recorded in a study of somatic mutations in cytotoxic T cells in rheumatoid arthritis. Findings of the study overall: No multiple-comparison adjustment was applied to the slight TRBV07 underrepresentation in rheumatoid arthritis patients.

Assay used: immunoSEQ multiplex PCR; TCRdb lists only in-frame clones, some missing. The sample yields 25,000 to 30,000 clones, around 84% seen once. Trimming removed 4 bases from V and 8 bases from J, with 15 bases in between. Germline CDR1 and CDR2: WSHSY and SAAADI. The CDR3 spans 14 residues. In the case of this clone: The target antigen is unknown.

The source is an adult with rheumatoid arthritis. The chain joins TRBV10-2 to TRBJ2-1, with TRBD1 as a possible D gene (6 bases). Sample: CD8+ T cells sorted from blood. The DNA of the CDR3 is TGCGCCAGCAGTGGTTCCCGTGGGGGCGATGAGCAGTTCTTC. Translation gives CASSGSRGGDEQFF.